The 22 T cell receptor beta chains below come from one sample, sequenced in a study of shared clonotypes between healthy human individuals. The data were produced by immunoSEQ multiplex PCR, yet TCRdb's version contains in-frame clones alone and is incomplete. This repertoire shows millions of clones, over 85% found once; its top ten account for 0.13%. The source material was naive CD4+ T cells sorted from blood. The subset denotes: CD45RA+ positively selected. Every receptor here comes from a man in his late teens or twenties in good health.

V and J are TRBV10-2 and TRBJ2-3, with D perhaps assigned TRBD1 or TRBD2 (6 bases each). The germline CDR1 and CDR2 sequences are WSHSY and SAAADI. The CDR3 runs to 13 residues. V was shortened by 6 bases and J by 4 bases, with 11 bases between the two germline ends. For the CDR3, the DNA is TGCGCCAGCAGGCTAGGGGGGCCAGATACGCAGTATTTT. It is translated as CASRLGGPDTQYF.

The rearrangement joins TRBV7-9 to TRBJ2-7; 7 nucleotides agree with TRBD1. V shed 2 bases, J shed 5 bases, and the junction held 3 bases outside the gene matches. From germline, CDR1 is SEHNR and CDR2 FQNEAQ (reference sequence). The CDR3 consists of 13 residues. This CDR3 is CASSLQGVDEQYF. The CDR3, as DNA: TGTGCCAGCAGCTTACAGGGGGTGGACGAGCAGTACTTC.

V usage is TRBV7-3 and J usage is TRBJ2-6, with D unclear. The CDR3 is 16 residues long. Between the trimmed V and J ends, which lost 5 bases and 5 bases, there was a span of 16 bases. From germline, CDR1 is SGHTA and CDR2 FQGTGA. The CDR3 loop reads CASSMASQSRANVLTF. As DNA, the CDR3 is TGTGCCAGCAGCATGGCGTCACAAAGTCGGGCCAACGTCCTGACTTTC. Using reference TRBV7-3 and TRBJ2-6 for the parts outside the CDR3, the full variable domain is GAGVSQTPSNKVTEKGKYVELRCDPISGHTALYWYRQSLGQGPEFLIYFQGTGAADDSGLPNDRFFAVRPEGSVSTLKIQRTERGDSAVYLCASSMASQSRANVLTFGAGSRLTVL.

The chain is built from TRBV4-3 and TRBJ2-5; D might be TRBD2 (6 bases). Trimming removed 0 bases from V and 2 bases from J, with 10 bases in between. This CDR3 is 15 amino acids long. CDR1 and CDR2 from the germline V gene are LGHNA and YSLEER. The CDR3 nucleotides are TGCGCCAGCAGCCAAGAGGGGACTCCACAAGAGACCCAGTACTTC. Translating gives CASSQEGTPQETQYF.

Comment on this clone: The sample contains more than one DNA sequence encoding this CDR3. V and J are TRBV5-4 and TRBJ1-1; 9 bases map to TRBD1. Germline V gene data show CDR1 as SGHNT and CDR2 as YYREEE (reference sequence). Trimming removed 0 bases from V and 4 bases from J; junction bases left unmatched: 4. The CDR3 runs 15 residues. CDR3 DNA: TGTGCCAGCAGCTTGGGGGACAGGGATGGCACTGAAGCTTTCTTT. The encoded protein is CASSLGDRDGTEAFF.

This clone has a count of ten or more. The chain has TRBV6-6 and TRBJ2-1; 9 bases fit TRBD2. The ends lost 2 bases at V and 12 bases at J; junction bases unmatched: 11. Germline loops: CDR1 MNHNY, CDR2 SVGAGI (reference sequence). The CDR3 sequence is 15 residues long. The CDR3 nucleotides are TGTGCCAGCAGTTACGAACTAGCGGGTACCATGGGGCAGTTCTTC. It is translated as CASSYELAGTMGQFF.

This clone was seen just once. V usage is TRBV11-2 and J usage is TRBJ2-7, with D hard to call. V was shortened by 5 bases and J by 3 bases, with 8 bases between the two germline ends. The length of the CDR3 is 12 residues. The V gene's germline CDR1 is SGHAT and CDR2 FQNNGV. The CDR3 reads CASSPYSYEQYF. The CDR3 DNA follows: TGTGCCAGCAGCCCTTACAGCTACGAGCAGTACTTC. Complete variable domain (other parts from reference TRBV11-2 and TRBJ2-7): EAGVAQSPRYKIIEKRQSVAFWCNPISGHATLYWYQQILGQGPKLLIQFQNNGVVDDSQLPKDRFSAERLKGVDSTLKIQPAKLEDSAVYLCASSPYSYEQYFGPGTRLTVT.

This clone was found once. The chain links TRBV7-2 to TRBJ2-1, with D unclear. This CDR3 has 12 amino acids. Germline values: CDR1 SGHTA, CDR2 FQGNSA. The germline V and J ends were trimmed by 1 base and 11 bases, with 9 bases remaining between them. CDR3 coding DNA: TGTGCCAGCAGCTTAGTTCGCTTACAGCAGTTCTTC. This encodes CASSLVRLQQFF.

As concerns this clone: At the DNA level, this CDR3 is encoded by other sequences in the same sample as well. This chain connects TRBV18 to TRBJ1-5; D perhaps matches TRBD1 (6 bases). V lost 3 bases to trimming and J lost 4 bases, with 7 bases between them. This CDR3 is built from 13 residues. The germline V gene has CDR1 KGHSH and CDR2 LQKENI. In DNA, the CDR3 is TGTGCCAGCTCACCGACAGGTAATCAGCCCCAGCATTTT. It yields the protein CASSPTGNQPQHF.

The chain couples TRBV29-1 to TRBJ2-5; the D is unclear. Germline V CDR1 and CDR2: SQVTM, ANQGSEA. This CDR3 spans 11 amino acids. The V end lost 6 bases, the J end lost 3 bases, and 8 bases lay between the germline ends. The CDR3 region has the DNA TGCAGCGTCTTGCCCAAAGAGACCCAGTACTTC. It encodes CSVLPKETQYF.

The chain combines TRBV2 with TRBJ2-1, with D perhaps matching TRBD1 or TRBD2 (5 bases each). Per germline, CDR1 SNHLY and CDR2 FYNNEI. V was clipped by 6 bases and J by 4 bases, with 13 bases between them. The CDR3 contains 14 residues. The CDR3 is CASSGWDQYNEQFF. The DNA for the CDR3 is TGTGCCAGCAGCGGGTGGGACCAATACAATGAGCAGTTCTTC.

The CDR3 region has the DNA TGTGCCAGCAATGACAGGGGGCATACTAATGAAAAACTGTTTTTT. This encodes CASNDRGHTNEKLFF. The chain uses TRBV6-5 and TRBJ1-4; 10 positions agree with TRBD1. J gave up 2 bases and V 7 bases, and 4 bases lay outside the gene matches. Germline values: CDR1 MNHEY, CDR2 SVGAGI. The CDR3 runs to 15 residues.

The CDR3 region is CASSDWGSKYF. CDR3 DNA sequence: TGCGCCAGCAGTGATTGGGGTTCGAAGTACTTC. The chain has TRBV10-1 and TRBJ2-7, with D unclear. Germline values: CDR1 WNHNN, CDR2 SYGVQD (reference sequence). The V gene lost 3 bases and the J gene lost 11 bases, with 11 bases spanning the gap. CDR3 length: 11 residues.

The genes are TRBV5-1 and TRBJ2-5; weak D call: TRBD1 (5 bases). This CDR3 region has 13 residues. V lost 5 bases and J 5 bases, leaving 13 bases between the germline ends. Germline assignment: CDR1 SGHRS and CDR2 YFSETQ. As DNA, the CDR3 is TGCGCCAGCAGACCCAGGGTTGTGGAGACCCAGTACTTC. Its translation: CASRPRVVETQYF.

The rearrangement links TRBV18 to TRBJ1-2; weak D call: TRBD1 (5 bases). Per germline, CDR1 KGHSH and CDR2 LQKENI. The length of the CDR3 is 18 residues. V lost 2 bases to trimming and J lost 8 bases, with 27 bases between them. CDR3 DNA sequence: TGTGCCAGCTCACCAGCAACGGTAGGGTCGGGGACCCAAGGAGGCTACACCTTC. It encodes CASSPATVGSGTQGGYTF.

The V gene is TRBV7-8, the J gene TRBJ2-7; D is perhaps TRBD1 or TRBD2 (5 bases each). V was trimmed by 5 bases and J by 0 bases, leaving 23 bases between them. CDR3 length equals 18 residues. CDR1 SGHVS and CDR2 FQNEAQ come from the germline V gene. CDR3 sequence reads: CASSRRIVGTEDSYEQYF. The CDR3 DNA reads as TGTGCCAGCAGCCGACGAATTGTAGGGACCGAAGACTCCTACGAGCAGTACTTC. Filled out from reference TRBV7-8 and TRBJ2-7, the complete variable domain reads GAGVSQSPRYKVAKRGQDVALRCDPISGHVSLFWYQQALGQGPEFLTYFQNEAQLDKSGLPSDRFFAERPEGSVSTLKIQRTQQEDSAVYLCASSRRIVGTEDSYEQYFGPGTRLTVT.

The chain employs TRBV15 and TRBJ1-1; D unresolved. The CDR3 has 11 residues. Germline loops: CDR1 LNHNV, CDR2 YYDKDF (reference sequence). V dropped 5 bases and J dropped 5 bases, with 6 bases sitting between them. CDR3 region: CATSYGTEAFF. The CDR3 DNA reads as TGTGCCACCAGCTACGGTACTGAAGCTTTCTTT.

The chain carries TRBV7-2 and TRBJ2-7, with 10 bases aligning to TRBD2. J gave up 6 bases and V 1 base, and 6 bases lay outside the gene matches. There are 15 residues in the CDR3. Looked up from germline, CDR1 is SGHTA and CDR2 is FQGNSA. CDR3 DNA sequence: TGTGCCAGCAGCTTAGAGGTAGCGGGGGGTCGCGAGCAGTACTTC. It encodes CASSLEVAGGREQYF. The entire variable domain, with the rest obtained from reference TRBV7-2 and TRBJ2-7, is as follows: GAGVSQSPSNKVTEKGKDVELRCDPISGHTALYWYRQSLGQGLEFLIYFQGNSAPDKSGLPSDRFSAERTGGSVSTLTIQRTQQEDSAVYLCASSLEVAGGREQYFGPGTRLTVT.

The chain combines TRBV6-6 with TRBJ1-2; TRBD1 matches at 9 bases. The J segment lost 2 bases and the V segment lost 7 bases, leaving 5 bases of the junction unmatched. From germline, CDR1 is MNHNY and CDR2 SVGAGI (reference sequence). The CDR3 runs to 14 residues. The CDR3 coding sequence is TGTGCCAGCATTGTAGGGACAGGGAACTATGGCTACACCTTC. Protein product: CASIVGTGNYGYTF.

In its sample, this clone was seen once. The genes are TRBV30 and TRBJ1-5; D uncertain. V was cut by 2 bases and J by 5 bases, with 13 bases left in between. CDR1 is GTSNPN and CDR2 is SVGIG in the germline V gene (reference sequence). CDR3 length: 14 residues. Here the CDR3 reads CAWSHTNMDQPQHF. CDR3 sequence (DNA): TGTGCCTGGAGTCATACTAACATGGATCAGCCCCAGCATTTT.

The V call is TRBV6-5, the J call TRBJ2-7; D gene uncertain. This CDR3 has 11 residues. CDR1 and CDR2 from the germline V gene are MNHEY and SVGAGI. V was clipped by 7 bases and J by 4 bases, with 8 bases between them. Here the CDR3 DNA reads TGTGCCAGCAAAGACGCGTACGAGCAGTACTTC. Amino acids: CASKDAYEQYF.

This sequence joins TRBV4-3 and TRBJ2-6; 9 bases are a match to TRBD1. Losses at the gene ends were 3 bases for V and 2 bases for J; bases not matched to a gene: 8. The CDR3 is 18 amino acids. Per germline, CDR1 LGHNA and CDR2 YSLEER. The CDR3 spells CASSHTGQGKAGANVLTF. The CDR3 coding sequence is TGCGCCAGCAGCCATACTGGACAGGGGAAAGCTGGGGCCAACGTCCTGACTTTC.